One T cell receptor beta chain is described in this entry. Its antigen remains unknown. This sample is part of a study of siplizumab effects on memory and regulatory T cells. CDR1 and CDR2 (germline): LNHDA, SQIVND (reference sequence). J gave up 2 bases and V 7 bases, and 7 bases lay outside the gene matches. The CDR3 sequence is 14 residues long. Study-level results: Neither a naive nor a memory phenotype was assignable to roughly 75-97% of proliferating CD4+ or CD8+ clones.

Sequencing was performed with immunoSEQ multiplex PCR; in TCRdb, only in-frame clones are kept and a portion is missing. Of 37,000 or so clones listed, approximately 88% are singletons. The material sequenced was naive CD4+ T cells sorted from blood. The TCR was taken from a human donor in good health. The genes are TRBV19 and TRBJ1-2; TRBD1 agrees at 7 bases. CDR3 protein: CASNPPGGNYGYTF. Written as DNA, the CDR3 is TGTGCCAGTAATCCCCCAGGGGGGAACTATGGCTACACCTTC. Looking up the rest from reference TRBV19 and TRBJ1-2 gives the full variable domain: DGGITQSPKYLFRKEGQNVTLSCEQNLNHDAMYWYRQDPGQGLRLIYYSQIVNDFQKGDIAEGYSVSREKKESFPLTVTSAQKNPTAFYLCASNPPGGNYGYTFGSGTRLTVV.